The entry below describes one T cell receptor (beta chain). With random hexamers, reverse transcription was performed on 0.5 to 1 ug of RNA. One entry per CDR3 protein, called by TCRdb with MiXCR from the immunoSEQ multiplex PCR reads. The sample has approximately 120,000 distinct CDR3 sequences, around 95% seen once. The sample belongs to a study of CD8 T cells in Susac syndrome. Germline assignment: CDR1 DFQATT and CDR2 SNEGSKA (reference sequence). J lost 5 bases, V lost 5 bases, and 11 bases had no gene match. This CDR3 has 15 residues. The chain joins TRBV20-1 to TRBJ2-5, with 10 positions matching TRBD2. The sequence derives from a human donor in good health. The source material was CD4+ T cells from PBMCs. DNA for the CDR3: TGCAGTGCTCGCTGGACTAGCGGACCAGGGGAGACCCAGTACTTC. It encodes CSARWTSGPGETQYF.